Listed below are T cell receptor beta chains from one sample, sequenced in a study of blood T cell repertoires in COVID-19. Profiled with immunoSEQ multiplex PCR; TCRdb holds only in-frame clones, not every one. Among 200,000 to 300,000 clones listed, about nine tenths were seen once. The sequenced sample consisted of PBMCs or T cells enriched from blood (not recorded which). The receptors were gathered from a middle-aged woman with acute COVID-19. Both conserved end residues are part of each CDR3. Fields, in order: V gene, D gene, clone size, J gene, CDR3 protein, CDR3 DNA. A D gene is named only where the DNA matches it firmly. Part of the rows lack a size; the others show once, few, many or a class for expanded clones.

v_gene: TRBV18; d_gene: -; abundance: -; j_gene: TRBJ1-2; CDR3aa: CASSPERAGYYGYTF; CDR3nt: TGTGCCAGCTCACCAGAGAGGGCGGGGTACTATGGCTACACCTTC
v_gene: TRBV11-2; d_gene: -; abundance: -; j_gene: TRBJ2-3; CDR3aa: CASRPPSTDTQYF; CDR3nt: TGTGCCAGCAGGCCACCGAGTACAGATACGCAGTATTTT
v_gene: TRBV18; d_gene: -; abundance: once; j_gene: TRBJ2-1; CDR3aa: CASSIRVAYNEQFF; CDR3nt: TGTGCCAGCTCAATTCGGGTAGCGTACAATGAGCAGTTCTTC
v_gene: TRBV19; d_gene: TRBD1; abundance: once; j_gene: TRBJ1-4; CDR3aa: CASTPPEGAVEKLFF; CDR3nt: TGTGCCAGTACCCCCCCAGAGGGGGCTGTCGAAAAACTGTTTTTT
v_gene: TRBV12-3/TRBV12-4; d_gene: -; abundance: -; j_gene: TRBJ1-2; CDR3aa: CASSLFTGGYTF; CDR3nt: TGTGCCAGCAGTTTATTCACAGGGGGCTACACCTTC
v_gene: TRBV18; d_gene: -; abundance: -; j_gene: TRBJ1-2; CDR3aa: CASSPDMLSALNYGYTF; CDR3nt: TGTGCCAGCTCACCGGACATGTTATCGGCTCTTAACTATGGCTACACCTTC
v_gene: TRBV30; d_gene: -; abundance: -; j_gene: TRBJ1-2; CDR3aa: CAWSGQPNYGYTF; CDR3nt: TGTGCCTGGAGTGGACAGCCTAACTATGGCTACACCTTC
v_gene: TRBV7-2; d_gene: -; abundance: -; j_gene: TRBJ1-1; CDR3aa: CASSVELPNTEAFF; CDR3nt: TGTGCCAGCAGCGTAGAACTACCGAACACTGAAGCTTTCTTT
v_gene: TRBV11-3; d_gene: -; abundance: -; j_gene: TRBJ2-3; CDR3aa: CASSPPRGVDTQYF; CDR3nt: TGTGCCAGCAGCCCGCCCCGGGGTGTAGATACGCAGTATTTT
v_gene: TRBV9; d_gene: -; abundance: once; j_gene: TRBJ1-2; CDR3aa: CASSEGENYGYTF; CDR3nt: TGTGCCAGCAGTGAAGGGGAAAACTATGGCTACACCTTC
v_gene: TRBV11-2; d_gene: -; abundance: -; j_gene: TRBJ2-3; CDR3aa: CASSLGRGREAGDTQYF; CDR3nt: TGTGCCAGCAGCTTAGGAAGGGGGCGGGAGGCGGGAGATACGCAGTATTTT